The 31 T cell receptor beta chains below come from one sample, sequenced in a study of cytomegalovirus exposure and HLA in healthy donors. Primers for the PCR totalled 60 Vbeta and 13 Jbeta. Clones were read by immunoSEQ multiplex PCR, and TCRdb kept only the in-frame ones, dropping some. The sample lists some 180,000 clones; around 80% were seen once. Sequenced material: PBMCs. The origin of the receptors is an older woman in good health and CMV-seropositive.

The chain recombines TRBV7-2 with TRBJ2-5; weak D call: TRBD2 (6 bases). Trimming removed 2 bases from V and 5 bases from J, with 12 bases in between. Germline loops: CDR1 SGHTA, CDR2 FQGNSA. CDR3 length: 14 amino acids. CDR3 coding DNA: TGTGCCAGCAGCTTATGGACGGGGGAGGAGACCCAGTACTTC. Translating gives CASSLWTGEETQYF. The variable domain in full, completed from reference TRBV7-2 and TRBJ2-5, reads GAGVSQSPSNKVTEKGKDVELRCDPISGHTALYWYRQSLGQGLEFLIYFQGNSAPDKSGLPSDRFSAERTGGSVSTLTIQRTQQEDSAVYLCASSLWTGEETQYFGPGTRLLVL.

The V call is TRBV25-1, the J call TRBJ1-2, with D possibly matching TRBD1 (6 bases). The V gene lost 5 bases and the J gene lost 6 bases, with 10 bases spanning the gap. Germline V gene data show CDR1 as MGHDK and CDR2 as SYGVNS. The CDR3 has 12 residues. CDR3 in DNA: TGTGCCAGCAGTATAGGGGGACATGGCTACACCTTC. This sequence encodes CASSIGGHGYTF.

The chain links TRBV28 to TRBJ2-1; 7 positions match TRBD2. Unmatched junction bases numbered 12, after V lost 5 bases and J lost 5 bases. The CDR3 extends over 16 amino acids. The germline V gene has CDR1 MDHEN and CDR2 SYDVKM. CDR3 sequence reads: CASSPPFGTIDNEQFF. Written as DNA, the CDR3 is TGTGCCAGCAGTCCCCCCTTCGGGACTATAGACAATGAGCAGTTCTTC.

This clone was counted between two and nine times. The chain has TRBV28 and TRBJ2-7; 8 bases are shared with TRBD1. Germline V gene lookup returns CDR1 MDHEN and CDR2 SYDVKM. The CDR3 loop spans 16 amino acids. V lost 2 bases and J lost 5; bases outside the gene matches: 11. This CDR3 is CASSLGLDRVRNEQYF. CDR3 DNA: TGTGCCAGCAGTTTAGGTTTGGACAGGGTGCGAAACGAGCAGTACTTC.

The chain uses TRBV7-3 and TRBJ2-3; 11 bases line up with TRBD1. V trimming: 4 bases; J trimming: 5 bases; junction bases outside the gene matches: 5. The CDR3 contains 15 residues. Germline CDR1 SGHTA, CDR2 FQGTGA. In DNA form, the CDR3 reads TGTGCCAGCAGCTCTTCGGGACAGGGGGTAGATACGCAGTATTTT. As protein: CASSSSGQGVDTQYF.

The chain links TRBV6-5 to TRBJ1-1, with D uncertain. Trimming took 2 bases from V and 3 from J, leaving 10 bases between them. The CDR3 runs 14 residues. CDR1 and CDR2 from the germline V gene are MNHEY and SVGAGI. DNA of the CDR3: TGTGCCAGCAGTTACGACGTGCGGGACACTGAAGCTTTCTTT. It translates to CASSYDVRDTEAFF.

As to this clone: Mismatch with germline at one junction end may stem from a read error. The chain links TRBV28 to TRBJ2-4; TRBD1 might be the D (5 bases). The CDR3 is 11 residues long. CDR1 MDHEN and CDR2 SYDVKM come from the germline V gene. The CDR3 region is CASSDTFWGDF. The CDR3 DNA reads TGTGCCAGCAGTGATACTTTTTGGGGCGACTTC.

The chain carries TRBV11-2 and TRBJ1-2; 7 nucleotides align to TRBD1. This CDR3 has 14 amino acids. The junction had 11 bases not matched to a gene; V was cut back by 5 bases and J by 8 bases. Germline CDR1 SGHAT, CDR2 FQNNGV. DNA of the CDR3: TGTGCCAGCAGCACCTCGACAGGGTGGAAAGGCTACACCTTC. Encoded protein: CASSTSTGWKGYTF. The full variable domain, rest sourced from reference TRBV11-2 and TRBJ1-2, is EAGVAQSPRYKIIEKRQSVAFWCNPISGHATLYWYQQILGQGPKLLIQFQNNGVVDDSQLPKDRFSAERLKGVDSTLKIQPAKLEDSAVYLCASSTSTGWKGYTFGSGTRLTVV.

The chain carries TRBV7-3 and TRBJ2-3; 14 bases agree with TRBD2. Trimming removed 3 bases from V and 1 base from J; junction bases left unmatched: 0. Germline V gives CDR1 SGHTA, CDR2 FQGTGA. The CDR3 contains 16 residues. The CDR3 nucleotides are TGTGCCAGCAGCTTGGGACTAGCGGGAGGCACAGATACGCAGTATTTT. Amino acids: CASSLGLAGGTDTQYF.

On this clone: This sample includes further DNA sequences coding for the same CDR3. CDR3 sequence (DNA): TGTGCCAGCAGTTTAGGCAGGGAGGAGAAACTGTTTTTT. Its translation: CASSLGREEKLFF. This chain joins TRBV28 and TRBJ1-4, with D perhaps TRBD1 (5 bases). The germline V and J ends were trimmed by 2 bases and 11 bases, with 12 bases remaining between them. CDR1 and CDR2 (germline): MDHEN, SYDVKM. The CDR3 extends over 13 amino acids.

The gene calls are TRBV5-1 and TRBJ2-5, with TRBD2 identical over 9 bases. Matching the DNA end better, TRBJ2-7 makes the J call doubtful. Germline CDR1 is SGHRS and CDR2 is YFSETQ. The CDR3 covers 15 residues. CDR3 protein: CASSLDPSGIREQYF. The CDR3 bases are TGCGCCAGCAGCTTGGATCCTAGCGGGATTCGCGAGCAGTACTTC.

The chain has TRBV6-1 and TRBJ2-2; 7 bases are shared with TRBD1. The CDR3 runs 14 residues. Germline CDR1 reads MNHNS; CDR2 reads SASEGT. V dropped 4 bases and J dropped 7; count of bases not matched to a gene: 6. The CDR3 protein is CASSAETGIGELFF. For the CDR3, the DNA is TGTGCCAGCAGTGCCGAGACAGGGATCGGGGAGCTGTTTTTT.

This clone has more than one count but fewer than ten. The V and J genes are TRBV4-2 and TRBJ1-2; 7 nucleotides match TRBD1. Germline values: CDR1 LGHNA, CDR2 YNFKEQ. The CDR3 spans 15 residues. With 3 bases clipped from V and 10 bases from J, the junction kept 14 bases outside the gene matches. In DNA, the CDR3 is TGTGCCAGCAGCCAGGAGACAGGGACGGTAATCTCCTACACCTTC. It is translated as CASSQETGTVISYTF.

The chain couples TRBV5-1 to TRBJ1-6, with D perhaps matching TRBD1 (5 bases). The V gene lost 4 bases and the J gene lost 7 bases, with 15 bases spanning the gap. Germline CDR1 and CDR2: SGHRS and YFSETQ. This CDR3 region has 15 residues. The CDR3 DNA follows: TGCGCCAGCAGCCTTGGGTCCGGGGGGAATTCACCCCTCCACTTT. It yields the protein CASSLGSGGNSPLHF.

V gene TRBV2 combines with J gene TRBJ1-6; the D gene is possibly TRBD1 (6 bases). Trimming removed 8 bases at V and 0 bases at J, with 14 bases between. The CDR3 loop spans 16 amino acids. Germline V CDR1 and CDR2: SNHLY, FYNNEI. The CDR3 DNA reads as TGTGCCAGCGGGAGAGACAGGAGCTCCTATAATTCACCCCTCCACTTT. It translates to CASGRDRSSYNSPLHF.

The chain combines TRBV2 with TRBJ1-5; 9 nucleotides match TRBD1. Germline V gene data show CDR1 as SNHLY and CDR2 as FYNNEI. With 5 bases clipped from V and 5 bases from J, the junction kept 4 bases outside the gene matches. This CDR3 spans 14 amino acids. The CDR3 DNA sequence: TGTGCCAGCAGTTTACAGGGGGCCCATCAGCCCCAGCATTTT. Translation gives CASSLQGAHQPQHF.

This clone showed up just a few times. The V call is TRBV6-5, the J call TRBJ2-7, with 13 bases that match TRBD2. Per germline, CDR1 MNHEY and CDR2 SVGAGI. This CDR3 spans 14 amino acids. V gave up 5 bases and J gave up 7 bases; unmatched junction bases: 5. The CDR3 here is CASSPTSGRREQYF. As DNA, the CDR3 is TGTGCCAGCAGTCCGACTAGCGGGAGGAGGGAGCAGTACTTC.

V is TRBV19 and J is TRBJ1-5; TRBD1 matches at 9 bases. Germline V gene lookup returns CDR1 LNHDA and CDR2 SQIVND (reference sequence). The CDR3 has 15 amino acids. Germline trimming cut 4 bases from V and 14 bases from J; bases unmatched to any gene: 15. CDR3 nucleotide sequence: TGTGCCAGTAGTAGCACAGGGACAGGGAGTAAGTCAAAGCATTTT. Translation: CASSSTGTGSKSKHF.

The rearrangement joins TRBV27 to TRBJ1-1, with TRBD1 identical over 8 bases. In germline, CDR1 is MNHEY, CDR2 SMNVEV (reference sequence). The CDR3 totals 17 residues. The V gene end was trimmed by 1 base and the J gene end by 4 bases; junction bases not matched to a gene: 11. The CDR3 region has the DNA TGTGCCAGCAGTTTATATTCCCCCCAGGGGGCGGGCACTGAAGCTTTCTTT. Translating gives CASSLYSPQGAGTEAFF.

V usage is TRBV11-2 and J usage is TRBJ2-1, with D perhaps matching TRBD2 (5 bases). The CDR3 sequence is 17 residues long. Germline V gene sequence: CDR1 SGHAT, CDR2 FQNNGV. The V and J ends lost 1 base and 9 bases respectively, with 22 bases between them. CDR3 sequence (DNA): TGTGCCAGCAGCTTAGTCTCGGAAGGCCACTCCGGAGGTGAGCAGTTCTTC. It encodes CASSLVSEGHSGGEQFF.

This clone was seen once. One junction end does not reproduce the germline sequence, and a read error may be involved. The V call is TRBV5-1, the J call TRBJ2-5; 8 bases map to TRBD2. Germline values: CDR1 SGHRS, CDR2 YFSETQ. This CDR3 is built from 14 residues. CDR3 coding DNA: TGCGCCAGCAGCTTGGATTCGGGGGGGGAGACCCGGTACTTC. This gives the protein CASSLDSGGETRYF.

CDR3 nucleotide sequence: TGTGCCAGTAAACTAGCGCAGTACCAAGAGACCCAGTACTTC. This codes for CASKLAQYQETQYF. This rearrangement joins TRBV2 to TRBJ2-5; TRBD2 matches 7 bases. CDR3 length equals 14 residues. Germline CDR1 reads SNHLY; CDR2 reads FYNNEI. The ends lost 9 bases at V and 0 bases at J; junction bases unmatched: 7.

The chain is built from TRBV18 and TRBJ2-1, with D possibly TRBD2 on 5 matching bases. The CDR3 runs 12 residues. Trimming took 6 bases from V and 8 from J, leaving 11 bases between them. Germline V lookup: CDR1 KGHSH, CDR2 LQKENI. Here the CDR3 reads CASSVKADEQFF. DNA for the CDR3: TGTGCCAGCTCGGTAAAAGCGGATGAGCAGTTCTTC. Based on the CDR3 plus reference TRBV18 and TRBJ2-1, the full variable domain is NAGVMQNPRHLVRRRGQEARLRCSPMKGHSHVYWYRQLPEEGLKFMVYLQKENIIDESGMPKERFSAEFPKEGPSILRIQQVVRGDSAAYFCASSVKADEQFFGPGTRLTVL.

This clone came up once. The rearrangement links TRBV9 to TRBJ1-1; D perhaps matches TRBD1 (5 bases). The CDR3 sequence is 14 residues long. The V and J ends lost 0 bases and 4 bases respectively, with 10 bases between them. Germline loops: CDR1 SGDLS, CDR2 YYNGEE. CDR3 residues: CASSVERGGTEAFF. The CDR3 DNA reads TGTGCCAGCAGCGTAGAACGGGGGGGCACTGAAGCTTTCTTT.

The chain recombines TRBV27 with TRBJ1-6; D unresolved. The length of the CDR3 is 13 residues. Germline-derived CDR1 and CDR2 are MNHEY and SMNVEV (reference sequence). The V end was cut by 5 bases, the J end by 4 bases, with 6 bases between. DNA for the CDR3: TGTGCCAGCAGTGTCAATTATAATTCACCCCTCCACTTT. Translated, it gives CASSVNYNSPLHF.

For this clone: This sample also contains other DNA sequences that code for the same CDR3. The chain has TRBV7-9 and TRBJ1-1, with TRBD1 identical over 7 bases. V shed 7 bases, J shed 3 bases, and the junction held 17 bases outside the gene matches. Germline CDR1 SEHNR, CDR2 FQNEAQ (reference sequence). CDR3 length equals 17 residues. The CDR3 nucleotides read TGTGCCAGCAACCCCCCAGACAGGGTCCTTATGGACACTGAAGCTTTCTTT. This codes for CASNPPDRVLMDTEAFF.

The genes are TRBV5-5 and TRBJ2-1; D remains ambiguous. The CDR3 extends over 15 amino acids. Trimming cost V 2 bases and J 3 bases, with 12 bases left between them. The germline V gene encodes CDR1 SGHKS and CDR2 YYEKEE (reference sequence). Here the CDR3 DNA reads TGTGCCAGCAGCTTCGCAGGATCGATCTACAATGAGCAGTTCTTC. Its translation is CASSFAGSIYNEQFF.

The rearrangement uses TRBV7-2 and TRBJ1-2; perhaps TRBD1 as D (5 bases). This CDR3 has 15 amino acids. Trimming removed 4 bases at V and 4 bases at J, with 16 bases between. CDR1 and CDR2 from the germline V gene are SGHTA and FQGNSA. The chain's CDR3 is CASSSDMGRFYGYTF. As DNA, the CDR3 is TGTGCCAGCAGCTCAGACATGGGGCGATTCTATGGCTACACCTTC.

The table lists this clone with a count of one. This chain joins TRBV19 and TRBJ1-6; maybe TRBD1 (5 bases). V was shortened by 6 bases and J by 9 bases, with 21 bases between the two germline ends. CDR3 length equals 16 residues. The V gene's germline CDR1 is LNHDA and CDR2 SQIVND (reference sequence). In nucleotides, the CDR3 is TGTGCCAGTAGCCCTCTCCTCGGCCAGGGTACTTCACCCCTCCACTTT. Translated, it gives CASSPLLGQGTSPLHF.

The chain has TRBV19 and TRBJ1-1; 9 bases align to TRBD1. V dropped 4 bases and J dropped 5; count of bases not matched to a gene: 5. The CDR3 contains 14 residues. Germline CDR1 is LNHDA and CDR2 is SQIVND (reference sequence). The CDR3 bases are TGTGCCAGTAGTACGAGACAGGGGGGAACTGAAGCTTTCTTT. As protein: CASSTRQGGTEAFF.

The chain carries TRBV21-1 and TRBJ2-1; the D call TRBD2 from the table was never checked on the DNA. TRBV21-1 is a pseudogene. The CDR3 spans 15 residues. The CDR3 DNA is TGTGCCAGCAACGAACACACGGCGGAATACAATGAGCAGTTCTTC. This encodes CASNEHTAEYNEQFF.